This TCR beta chain emerged from a study of CD8 T cells in Susac syndrome. Turning to the study itself: Treatment at blood withdrawal was none, corticosteroids, or intravenous immunoglobulin alone in Susac syndrome patients.

Random hexamers were used to reverse transcribe an amount of roughly 0.5 to 1 ug RNA. TCRdb reanalysed the immunoSEQ multiplex PCR reads using MiXCR and keeps one entry per CDR3 protein. The sample includes 84,000 or so distinct CDR3 sequences, around 95% of them seen just once. Sequencing was done on a sample of CD8+ T cells from PBMCs. The TCR was taken from a human donor with Susac syndrome.

The CDR3, as DNA: TGCAGTGCTCGGACAGGTCCCTTCCAAGAGACCCAGTACTTC. Translation gives CSARTGPFQETQYF. The J gene is TRBJ2-5, the V gene TRBV20-1; 7 bases are shared with TRBD1. V trimming: 5 bases; J trimming: 1 base; junction bases outside the gene matches: 7. The length of the CDR3 is 14 residues. Per germline, CDR1 DFQATT and CDR2 SNEGSKA (reference sequence).